Listed here are 6 T cell receptor beta chains from one sample, sequenced in a study of OX40 agonist ivuxolimab in advanced cancers. Sequenced by immunoSEQ multiplex PCR; TCRdb stores in-frame clones only, minus some. Here the sample spans tens of thousands of clones, 80% to 95% being singletons. Sequences were derived from CD4+ or CD8+ T cells sorted from blood, sampled in a trial of the OX40 agonist ivuxolimab. The source of these receptors is an adult with an advanced solid tumor such as melanoma, head and neck, liver or kidney cancer.

The chain combines TRBV7-8 with TRBJ2-7, with D perhaps TRBD2 (6 bases). The CDR3 sequence is 17 residues long. V was trimmed by 1 base and J by 1 base, leaving 17 bases between them. Germline V gene sequence: CDR1 SGHVS, CDR2 FQNEAQ. The CDR3 DNA sequence: TGTGCCAGCAGCTTAGGGTTTATGGGGGGAAGGTCCTACGAGCAGTACTTC. Translation gives CASSLGFMGGRSYEQYF.

The chain employs TRBV27 and TRBJ2-1, with 8 bases fitting TRBD2. CDR3 size: 16 residues. V lost 1 base and J lost 8; bases outside the gene matches: 10. Germline loops: CDR1 MNHEY, CDR2 SMNVEV (reference sequence). CDR3 coding DNA: TGTGCCAGCAGTTTATTCGCTCGGGAGGGCTGGGATGAGCAGTTCTTC. Amino acids: CASSLFAREGWDEQFF.

This clone has more than one count but fewer than ten. This sequence joins TRBV30 and TRBJ1-3; D is uncertain. Trimming cost V 2 bases and J 0 bases, with 20 bases left between them. Germline loops: CDR1 GTSNPN, CDR2 SVGIG (reference sequence). This CDR3 is built from 18 residues. This CDR3 is CAWSPGVFIGGSGNTIYF. The CDR3 coding sequence is TGTGCCTGGAGTCCGGGAGTATTTATAGGCGGCTCTGGAAACACCATATATTTT.

V and J are TRBV4-1 and TRBJ2-2, with 8 positions matching TRBD2. The CDR3 consists of 17 residues. Per the germline V gene, CDR1 is MGHRA and CDR2 is YSYEKL. Trimming at V came to 0 bases and at J to 7 bases, leaving 10 bases not matched to a gene. CDR3: CASSQDAAGGGNGELFF. CDR3 in DNA: TGCGCCAGCAGCCAAGATGCGGCGGGAGGAGGGAACGGGGAGCTGTTTTTT.

The J gene is TRBJ2-1, the V gene TRBV7-2; D could derive from TRBD1 or TRBD2 (6 bases each). Trimming stripped 1 base from V and 4 bases from J, with 11 bases between. The germline V gene has CDR1 SGHTA and CDR2 FQGNSA. The CDR3 has 15 amino acids. The CDR3 sequence: CASSLDGGAYNEQFF. CDR3 in DNA: TGTGCCAGCAGCTTAGACGGGGGCGCTTACAATGAGCAGTTCTTC.

This clone occurred once. This sequence joins TRBV18 and TRBJ2-6; no reliable D call. Trimming removed 2 bases from V and 2 bases from J, with 13 bases in between. Germline CDR1 and CDR2: KGHSH and LQKENI. CDR3 size: 17 residues. As DNA, the CDR3 is TGTGCCAGCTCACCAGGCACCTCGGTTGCTGGGGCCAACGTCCTGACTTTC. This sequence encodes CASSPGTSVAGANVLTF.